This TCR beta chain was captured in a study of beta chain features in type 1 diabetes. About the study: When patients were set against healthy donors, age, gender and cell yields were similar.

Central memory, naive, regulatory and stem cell-like memory CD4+ cells were sorted by CD45RO/CCR7/CD25/CD127/CD95/CD27. Sorted populations all exceeded 95% purity. The investigators reverse transcribed all of the isolated RNA, so they sequenced expressed TCRB transcripts. Sequencing was performed with immunoSEQ multiplex PCR; in TCRdb, only in-frame clones are kept and a portion is missing. The data show over 600,000 clones, 9.5% to 15% seen once. This clone came up a few times. Its antigen is unidentified. Study observations and caveats: Shorter TCRB CDR3s, moderately but significantly so, were found in Type 1 diabetes patients in all four CD4+ subsets. Shorter templates might be favored by PCR, equally in patients and controls.

CDR1 and CDR2 from the germline V gene are MGHDK and SYGVNS. Between the trimmed V and J ends, which lost 10 bases and 9 bases, there was a span of 22 bases. The CDR3 runs to 13 residues. The sample was naive CD4+ T cells from blood. This sequence was found in a man aged 25-45 years with type 1 diabetes. The rearrangement links TRBV25-1 to TRBJ2-7; D remains ambiguous. CDR3 in DNA: TGTGCCACCCGAGGTAGGGCGTTGGTGGGGCAGTACTTC. It specifies CATRGRALVGQYF.